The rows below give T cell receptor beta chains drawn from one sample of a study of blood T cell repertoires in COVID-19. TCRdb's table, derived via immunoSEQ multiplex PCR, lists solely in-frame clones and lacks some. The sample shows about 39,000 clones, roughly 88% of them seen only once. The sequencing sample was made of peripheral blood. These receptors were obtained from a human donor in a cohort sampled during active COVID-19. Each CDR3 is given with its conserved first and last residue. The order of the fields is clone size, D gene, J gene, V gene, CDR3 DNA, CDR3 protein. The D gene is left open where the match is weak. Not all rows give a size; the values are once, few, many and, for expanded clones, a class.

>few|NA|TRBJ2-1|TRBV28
TGTGCCAGCAGGGGAGACACCGGCTATTACAATGAGCAGTTCTTC
CASRGDTGYYNEQFF
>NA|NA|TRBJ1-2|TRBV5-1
TGCGCCAGCAGCTTTTATAACTATGGCTACACCTTC
CASSFYNYGYTF
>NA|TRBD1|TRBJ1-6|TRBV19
TGTGCCAGTAGTCGGGGACAGGGAAATTCACCCCTCCACTTT
CASSRGQGNSPLHF
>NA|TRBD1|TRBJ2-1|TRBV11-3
TGTGCCAGCAGCGACAGGGGGCGCAGCAATGAGCAGTTCTTC
CASSDRGRSNEQFF
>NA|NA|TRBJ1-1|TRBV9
TGTGCCAGCGCTCCGGCAGGGACAAACACTGAAGCTTTCTTT
CASAPAGTNTEAFF
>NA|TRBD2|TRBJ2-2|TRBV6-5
TGTGCCAGCAGGGATAGCGGGGTGACGGGGGAGCTGTTTTTT
CASRDSGVTGELFF
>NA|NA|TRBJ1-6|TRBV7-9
TGTGCCAGCAGCTTAAGCAGCGCGCTCTCACCCCTCCACTTT
CASSLSSALSPLHF
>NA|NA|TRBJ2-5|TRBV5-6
TGTGCCAGCAGCTTGGACTTTATGGAGACCCAGTACTTC
CASSLDFMETQYF
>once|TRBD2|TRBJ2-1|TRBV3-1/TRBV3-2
TGTGCCAGCAGGCACATAGCGGGGGAGAGTTACAATGAGCAGTTCTTC
CASRHIAGESYNEQFF
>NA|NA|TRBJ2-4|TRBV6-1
TGTGCCAGCAGTGAGTACAAAAACATTCAGTACTTC
CASSEYKNIQYF
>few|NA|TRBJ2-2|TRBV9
TGTGCCAGCAGCGCCTCGGAGACTGGATACACCGGGGAGCTGTTTTTT
CASSASETGYTGELFF
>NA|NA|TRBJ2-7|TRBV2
TGTGCCAGCAGTGACAGGGGATGGGGGGAGCAGTACTTC
CASSDRGWGEQYF
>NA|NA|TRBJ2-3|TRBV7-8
TGTGCCAGCAGCTTAGGTAGGACTACCACAGATACGCAGTATTTT
CASSLGRTTTDTQYF
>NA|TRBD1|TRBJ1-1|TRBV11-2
TGTGCCAGCAGCCCCATCCAGGGGGACCACACTGAAGCTTTCTTT
CASSPIQGDHTEAFF
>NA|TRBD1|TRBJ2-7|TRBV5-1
TGCGCCAGCAGCTTGGACAGGGGGTACGAGCAGTACTTC
CASSLDRGYEQYF
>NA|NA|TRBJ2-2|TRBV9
TGTGCCAGCAGCGTAGAGGGAGGCGGGGAGCTGTTTTTT
CASSVEGGGELFF
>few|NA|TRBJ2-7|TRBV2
TGTGCCAGCAGTGACAGGGGCTACGAGCAGTACTTC
CASSDRGYEQYF
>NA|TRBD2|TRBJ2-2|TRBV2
TGTGCCAGCAGCCGACTAGCAGCCGGGGAGCTGTTTTTT
CASSRLAAGELFF
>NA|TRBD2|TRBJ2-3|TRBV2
TGTGCCAGCCGCAGGACTAGCGGGGGGTTAGATACGCAGTATTTT
CASRRTSGGLDTQYF
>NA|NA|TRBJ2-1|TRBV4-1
TGCGCCAGCAGCCAAGGGTGGGGCGCGGACAATGAGCAGTTCTTC
CASSQGWGADNEQFF
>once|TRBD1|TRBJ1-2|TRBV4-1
TGCGCCAGCAGCCAAGAACGGGGTAGGGGGCGTCGTTCCTCTGGCTACACCTTC
CASSQERGRGRRSSGYTF
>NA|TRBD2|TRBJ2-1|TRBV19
TGTGCCAGTAGTATCCCGAGACTAGCGGGGGGGCCCTCCTACAATGAGCAGTTCTTC
CASSIPRLAGGPSYNEQFF
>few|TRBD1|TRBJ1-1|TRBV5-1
TGCGCCAGCAGCCCGACAGGGGGGAACACTGAAGCTTTCTTT
CASSPTGGNTEAFF